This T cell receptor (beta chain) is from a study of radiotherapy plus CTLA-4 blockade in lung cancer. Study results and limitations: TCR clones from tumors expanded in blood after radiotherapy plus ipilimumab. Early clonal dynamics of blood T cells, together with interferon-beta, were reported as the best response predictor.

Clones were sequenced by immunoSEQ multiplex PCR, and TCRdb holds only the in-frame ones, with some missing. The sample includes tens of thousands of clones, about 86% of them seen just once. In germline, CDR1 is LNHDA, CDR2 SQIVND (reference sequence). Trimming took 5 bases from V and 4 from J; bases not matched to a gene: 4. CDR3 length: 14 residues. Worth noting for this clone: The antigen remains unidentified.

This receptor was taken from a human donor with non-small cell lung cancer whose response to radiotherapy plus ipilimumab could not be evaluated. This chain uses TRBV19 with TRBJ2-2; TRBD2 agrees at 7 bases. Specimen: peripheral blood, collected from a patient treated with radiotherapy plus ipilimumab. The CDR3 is CASSPGGSTGELFF. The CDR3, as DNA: TGTGCCAGTAGTCCGGGGGGAAGCACCGGGGAGCTGTTTTTT.